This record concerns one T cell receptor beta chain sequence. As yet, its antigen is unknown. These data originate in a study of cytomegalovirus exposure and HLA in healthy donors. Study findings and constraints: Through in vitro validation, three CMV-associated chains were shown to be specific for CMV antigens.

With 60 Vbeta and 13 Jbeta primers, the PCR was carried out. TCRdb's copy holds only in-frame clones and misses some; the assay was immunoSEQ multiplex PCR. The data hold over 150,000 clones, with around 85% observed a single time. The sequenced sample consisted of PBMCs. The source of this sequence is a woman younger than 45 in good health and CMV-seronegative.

The CDR3 nucleotides read TGTGCCAGTAGTATTCCGGGACAGGGTAACGAAAAACTGTTTTTT. Encoded protein: CASSIPGQGNEKLFF. The genes are TRBV19 and TRBJ1-4, with 9 bases lining up with TRBD1. The germline gives CDR1 LNHDA, CDR2 SQIVND (reference sequence). With V trimmed by 3 bases and J by 8 bases, 7 bases remained unmatched. CDR3 size: 15 residues.